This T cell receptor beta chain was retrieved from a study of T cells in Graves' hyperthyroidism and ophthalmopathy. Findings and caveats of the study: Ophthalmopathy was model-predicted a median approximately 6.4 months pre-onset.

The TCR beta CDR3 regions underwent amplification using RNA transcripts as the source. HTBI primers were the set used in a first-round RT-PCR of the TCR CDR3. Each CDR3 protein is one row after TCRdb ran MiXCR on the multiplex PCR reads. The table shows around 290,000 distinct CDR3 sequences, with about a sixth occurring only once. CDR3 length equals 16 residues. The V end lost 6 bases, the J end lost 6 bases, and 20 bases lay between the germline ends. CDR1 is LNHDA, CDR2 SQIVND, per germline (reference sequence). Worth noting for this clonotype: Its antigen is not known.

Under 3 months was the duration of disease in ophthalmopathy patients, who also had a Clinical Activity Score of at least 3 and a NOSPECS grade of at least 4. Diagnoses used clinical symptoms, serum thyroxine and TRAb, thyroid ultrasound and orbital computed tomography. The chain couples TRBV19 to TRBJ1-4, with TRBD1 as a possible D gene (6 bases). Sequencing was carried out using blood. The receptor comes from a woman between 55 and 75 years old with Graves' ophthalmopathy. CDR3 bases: TGTGCCAGTAGCCAACAAGGTGGGACACCGGATGAAAAACTGTTTTTT. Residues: CASSQQGGTPDEKLFF.